This TCR beta chain derives from a study of technical replicates of blood from a handful of donors. CDR1 SGHRS and CDR2 YFSETQ come from the germline V gene. CDR3 length: 17 residues. Trimming cost V 4 bases and J 7 bases; bases outside gene matches: 19. Data came from immunoSEQ multiplex PCR; TCRdb stores just in-frame clones and leaves some out. The sample carries around 92,000 clones, almost 96% recorded once. The rearrangement links TRBV5-1 to TRBJ2-7; 8 nucleotides align to TRBD2. The sequence was collected from a human donor in good health. Source material: T cells isolated from PBMCs. CDR3: CASSPPAWTSPTREQYF. The DNA for the CDR3 is TGCGCCAGCAGCCCCCCGGCGTGGACTAGCCCTACGCGGGAGCAGTACTTC.